Below are 4 T cell receptor beta chains sequenced from a single sample in a study of blood T cell repertoires in COVID-19. Produced via immunoSEQ multiplex PCR; TCRdb's table is partial and in-frame only. The sample records around 130,000 clones, approximately 78% being singletons. Sequencing was done on a sample of peripheral blood. All receptors derive from a woman of 80 years or more with acute or convalescent COVID-19.

This chain uses TRBV5-4 with TRBJ2-7, with D perhaps TRBD1 (6 bases). Germline CDR1 and CDR2: SGHNT and YYREEE (reference sequence). There are 16 residues in the CDR3. Trimming left V 0 bases short and J 2 bases short, with 15 bases between. CDR3 nucleotides: TGTGCCAGCAGCTTGGCTTCCAGGGGCCCCCCCTACGAGCAGTACTTC. It specifies CASSLASRGPPYEQYF.

This clone was observed a single time. This rearrangement joins TRBV30 to TRBJ2-7; 7 bases are a match to TRBD1. V lost 1 base to trimming and J lost 5 bases; unmatched junction nucleotides: 11. Per germline, CDR1 GTSNPN and CDR2 SVGIG (reference sequence). CDR3 size: 15 residues. The CDR3 loop is CAWSADRERNHEQYF. Written as DNA, the CDR3 is TGTGCCTGGAGTGCCGACAGGGAACGGAACCACGAGCAGTACTTC.

This rearrangement joins TRBV2 to TRBJ2-7, with D tentatively TRBD2 (6 bases). CDR3 length: 14 residues. Germline CDR1 and CDR2: SNHLY and FYNNEI. V lost 6 bases, J lost 2 bases, and 14 bases lay in between. CDR3 nucleotide sequence: TGTGCCAGCAGGACCGGGACTCTAACCTACGAGCAGTACTTC. Translating gives CASRTGTLTYEQYF.

J is TRBJ1-1 and V is TRBV19; 9 nucleotides match TRBD1. The germline V gene has CDR1 LNHDA and CDR2 SQIVND (reference sequence). The CDR3 spans 13 residues. V shed 10 bases, J shed 2 bases, and the junction held 5 bases outside the gene matches. The CDR3 coding sequence is TGTGCCACTCGGGACAGGGATAACACTGAAGCTTTCTTT. Translated, it gives CATRDRDNTEAFF. Based on the CDR3 plus reference TRBV19 and TRBJ1-1, the full variable domain is DGGITQSPKYLFRKEGQNVTLSCEQNLNHDAMYWYRQDPGQGLRLIYYSQIVNDFQKGDIAEGYSVSREKKESFPLTVTSAQKNPTAFYLCATRDRDNTEAFFGQGTRLTVV.